This record concerns one T cell receptor beta chain sequence. Its antigen remains unknown. The sample originates from a study of cytomegalovirus exposure and HLA in healthy donors. Turning to the study itself: About 200 million T cells yielded approximately 110 million unique TCR beta sequences in earlier analysis.

PCR employed 60 Vbeta and 13 Jbeta primers. Profiled with immunoSEQ multiplex PCR; TCRdb holds only in-frame clones, not every one. The table records some 140,000 clones, roughly 77% of them present only once. The CMV serostatus of this donor was not recorded. Whole-study results and caveats: In presence/absence analyses, roughly uniform sequencing depth across donors was assumed. The study had only CMV serostatus as immune exposure information.

Germline loops: CDR1 SGHTA, CDR2 FQGNSA. V gave up 5 bases and J gave up 12 bases; unmatched junction bases: 12. CDR3 size: 14 residues. Sequenced material: PBMCs. The sequence was obtained from a young man in good health. The chain is built from TRBV7-2 and TRBJ2-1, with 8 bases fitting TRBD2. The CDR3 coding sequence is TGTGCCAGCAGCCGCCCGGGGGGGCAGTCGGCGCAGTTCTTC. Residues: CASSRPGGQSAQFF.